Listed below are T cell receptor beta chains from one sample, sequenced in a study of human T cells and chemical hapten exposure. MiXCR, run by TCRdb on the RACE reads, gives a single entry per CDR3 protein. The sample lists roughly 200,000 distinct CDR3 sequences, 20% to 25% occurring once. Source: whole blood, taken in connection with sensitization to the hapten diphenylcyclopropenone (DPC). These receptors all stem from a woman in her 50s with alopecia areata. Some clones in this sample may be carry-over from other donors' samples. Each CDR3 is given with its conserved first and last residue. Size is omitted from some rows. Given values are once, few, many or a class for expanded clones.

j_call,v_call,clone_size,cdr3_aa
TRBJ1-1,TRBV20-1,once,CSASTGGPTEAFF
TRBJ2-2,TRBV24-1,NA,CATSALQGGTGELFF
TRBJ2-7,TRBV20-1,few,CSANDRSYEQYF
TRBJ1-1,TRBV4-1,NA,CASSQDGGYTEAFF
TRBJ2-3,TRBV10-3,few,CAISESISGRADTQYF
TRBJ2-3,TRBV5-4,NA,CASSGTSSDTQYF
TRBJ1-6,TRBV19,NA,CASSTFLQGTNSPLHF
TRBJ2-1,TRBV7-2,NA,CASSFKVAGGHEQFF
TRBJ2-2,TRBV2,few,CASSVETGGALFF
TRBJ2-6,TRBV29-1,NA,CSVGTGPLSWANVLTF
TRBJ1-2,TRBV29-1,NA,CSVINGQNYGYTF
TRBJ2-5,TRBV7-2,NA,CASSLARLAGDRETQYF
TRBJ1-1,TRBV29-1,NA,CSVTSGGGSTEAFF
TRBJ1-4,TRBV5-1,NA,CASSPGAGNFNEKLFF
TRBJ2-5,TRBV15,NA,CATREPGTSGVETQYF
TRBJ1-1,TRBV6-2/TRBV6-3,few,CALSRGAEAFF
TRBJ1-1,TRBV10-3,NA,CAISVDRNTEAFF
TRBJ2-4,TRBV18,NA,CASSPYTGTEKNIQYF
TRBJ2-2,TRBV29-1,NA,CSVDDGGRSTGELFF
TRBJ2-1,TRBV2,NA,CASRDRTSSYNEQFF
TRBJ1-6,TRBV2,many,CASRGQGGSPLHF
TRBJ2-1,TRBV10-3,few,CAISESFGGGERFF
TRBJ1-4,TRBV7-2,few,CASSSPTQDSNEKLFF
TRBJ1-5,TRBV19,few,CASSFDSLGQPQHF
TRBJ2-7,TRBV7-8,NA,CASSPGRSRAHDEQYF
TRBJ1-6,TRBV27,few,CASSSQGIWDNSPLHF
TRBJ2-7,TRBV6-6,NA,CASSWGQRAYEQYF
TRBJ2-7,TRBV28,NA,CASSQRGLGEQYF
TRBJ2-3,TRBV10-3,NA,CAISLLLGTDTQYF
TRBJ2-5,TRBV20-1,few,CSAAKTSGAQETQYF
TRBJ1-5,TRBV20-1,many,CSARERQGIDSNQPQHF
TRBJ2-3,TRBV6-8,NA,CASSYRAGVRGTDTQYF
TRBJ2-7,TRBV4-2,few,CASSPLTSAYEQYF
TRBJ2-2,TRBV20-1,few,CSVSYLANTGELFF
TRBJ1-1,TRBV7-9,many,CASSLSRGGEEAFF
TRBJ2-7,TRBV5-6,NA,CASSSATGNYEQYF
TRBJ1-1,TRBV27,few,CASSLSYSGGHTEAFF
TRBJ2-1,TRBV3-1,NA,CASSQVERREQFF
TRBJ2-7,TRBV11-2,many,CASSSGLAGDEQYF
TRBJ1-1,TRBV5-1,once,CASSVSTANTEAFF
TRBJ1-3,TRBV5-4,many,CASSLELGPSSGNTIYF
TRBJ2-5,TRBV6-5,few,CASSLGLRDSETQYF
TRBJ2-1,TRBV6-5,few,CASMGGGSGNEQFF
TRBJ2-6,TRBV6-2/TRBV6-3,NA,CASSKPGPGANVLTF
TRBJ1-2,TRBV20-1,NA,CSARPSNYGYTF
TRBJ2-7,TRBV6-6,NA,CASNDRLYEQYF